This T cell receptor beta chain was sequenced during a study of shared clonotypes between healthy human individuals. As regards this clone: Its antigen remains unidentified. The sample has other DNA sequences that encode this CDR3 too.

Generated by immunoSEQ multiplex PCR, the TCRdb table keeps only in-frame clones and is missing some. The repertoire consists of 2 million or so clones, with roughly 94% occurring once and the leading ten covering 0.13%. Germline V CDR1 and CDR2: SGHRS, YFSETQ. Trimming removed 2 bases from V and 1 base from J, with 9 bases in between. CDR3 length equals 14 residues. General study results and limits: Non-shared clonotypes were found to have lower generation probabilities than the clonotypes that were shared by all four of the sorted-subset donors.

J is TRBJ2-5 and V is TRBV5-1, with D possibly being TRBD1 or TRBD2 (5 bases each). This clonotype was sampled from a man aged 18 to 30 in good health. Sequenced material: naive CD4+ T cells sorted from blood. Subset given: CD45RA+ positively selected. CDR3 DNA sequence: TGCGCCAGCAGCTTTGGTGGGGGCCAAGAGACCCAGTACTTC. Translated, it gives CASSFGGGQETQYF.